These T cell receptor beta chains were read from a single sample in a study of cytomegalovirus exposure and HLA in healthy donors. TCRdb's copy holds only in-frame clones and misses some; the assay was immunoSEQ multiplex PCR. Its listing shows about 130,000 clones. Sample: PBMCs. The receptors here all came from a man between 35 and 55 years old in good health and CMV-seronegative. CDR3s include the opening cysteine and the closing phenylalanine or tryptophan. D genes are given only for firm matches.

V gene	J gene	D gene	CDR3 length	CDR3 protein	CDR3 DNA
TRBV7-9	TRBJ2-1	TRBD2	14	CASSLGTSGNEQFF	TGTGCCAGCAGCCTTGGGACTAGTGGGAATGAGCAGTTCTTC
TRBV6-4	TRBJ2-1	TRBD1	16	CASSDSNSRGHNEQFF	TGTGCCAGCAGTGACTCGAATTCCAGGGGGCACAATGAGCAGTTCTTC
TRBV27	TRBJ2-3	.	13	CASSSTGPDTQYF	TGTGCCAGCAGTTCTACAGGGCCAGATACGCAGTATTTT
TRBV9	TRBJ2-1	TRBD2	15	CASSAEASGYNEQFF	TGTGCCAGCAGCGCGGAGGCTAGCGGTTACAATGAGCAGTTCTTC
TRBV11-3	TRBJ2-4	.	17	CASSRGFVSLAKNIQYF	TGTGCCAGCAGCCGGGGGTTTGTGTCGTTAGCCAAAAACATTCAGTACTTC
TRBV5-1	TRBJ2-5	.	14	CASHRDSTKETQYF	TGCGCCAGCCACCGGGATAGTACCAAAGAGACCCAGTACTTC
TRBV5-1	TRBJ2-3	TRBD1	18	CASSLSGPRDRGLDTQYF	TGCGCCAGCAGCTTGAGTGGCCCCCGGGACAGGGGGCTAGATACGCAGTATTTT
TRBV29-1	TRBJ2-7	TRBD2	17	CSVAGLAGGGSSYEQYF	TGCAGCGTTGCGGGACTAGCGGGAGGAGGTAGCTCCTACGAGCAGTACTTC
TRBV5-1	TRBJ2-3	TRBD1	14	CASSFRQGTDTQYF	TGCGCCAGCAGCTTCAGACAGGGGACAGATACGCAGTATTTT
TRBV27	TRBJ1-6	TRBD1	12	CASSPLTGRVHF	TGTGCCAGCAGTCCATTGACAGGGCGGGTCCACTTT
TRBV2	TRBJ1-1	.	11	CASGDTPEAFF	TGTGCCAGCGGGGACACGCCCGAAGCTTTCTTT
TRBV25-1	TRBJ1-1	.	15	CASSEPSGVGTEAFF	TGTGCCAGCAGTGAACCGTCGGGAGTGGGCACTGAAGCTTTCTTT
TRBV5-6	TRBJ2-7	TRBD2	12	CASENLAGAQYF	TGTGCCAGCGAAAACCTAGCGGGAGCACAGTACTTC
TRBV11-2	TRBJ2-7	TRBD1	16	CASSLQPGQVTYEQYF	TGTGCCAGCAGTCTTCAGCCGGGACAGGTGACCTACGAGCAGTACTTC
TRBV28	TRBJ2-1	TRBD2	14	CASRGGSPYNEQFF	TGTGCCAGCAGAGGCGGGAGTCCCTACAATGAGCAGTTCTTC
TRBV11-3	TRBJ2-3	TRBD1	17	CASSLEGTGPSTDTQYF	TGTGCCAGCAGCTTAGAGGGGACAGGGCCCAGCACAGATACGCAGTATTTT
TRBV2	TRBJ1-5	.	14	CASSPLRVNQPQHF	TGTGCCAGCAGTCCACTCCGAGTCAATCAGCCCCAGCATTTT
TRBV7-8	TRBJ2-2	.	15	CASSAGPHSTGELFF	TGTGCCAGCAGCGCGGGGCCCCACAGCACCGGGGAGCTGTTTTTT
TRBV6-5	TRBJ2-1	TRBD2	15	CASSRGAGGYNEQFF	TGTGCCAGCAGCCGAGGAGCGGGAGGCTACAATGAGCAGTTCTTC
TRBV5-4	TRBJ2-2	TRBD1	16	CASSLTGVVGTGELFF	TGTGCCAGCAGCTTGACAGGGGTCGTTGGCACCGGGGAGCTGTTTTTT
TRBV5-5	TRBJ1-5	.	15	CASSLGGEFSQPQHF	TGTGCCAGCAGCTTGGGCGGCGAGTTTAGTCAGCCCCAGCATTTT
TRBV5-1	TRBJ2-5	.	14	CASSLVGAQETQYF	TGCGCCAGCAGCTTGGTTGGGGCCCAAGAGACCCAGTACTTC
TRBV4-1	TRBJ2-1	TRBD2	17	CASSQDLAGGSYNEQFF	TGCGCCAGCAGCCAAGATCTAGCGGGAGGGTCCTACAATGAGCAGTTCTTC
TRBV6-5	TRBJ1-4	.	16	CASSYSMLGTGEKLFF	TGTGCCAGCAGTTACTCGATGTTAGGGACTGGGGAAAAACTGTTTTTT
TRBV4-3	TRBJ2-7	.	15	CASSPGLGSNYEQYF	TGCGCCAGCAGCCCGGGACTGGGTAGCAACTACGAGCAGTACTTC
TRBV6-1	TRBJ2-7	.	14	CASRGMVQGLQQYF	TGTGCCAGCAGGGGGATGGTACAGGGATTACAGCAGTACTTC
TRBV28	TRBJ1-5	.	13	CASRQQGYQPQHF	TGTGCCAGCAGGCAGCAGGGTTATCAGCCCCAGCATTTT
TRBV6-5	TRBJ2-1	TRBD1	13	CASSLDRVNEQFF	TGTGCCAGCAGCCTTGACAGGGTAAATGAGCAGTTCTTC